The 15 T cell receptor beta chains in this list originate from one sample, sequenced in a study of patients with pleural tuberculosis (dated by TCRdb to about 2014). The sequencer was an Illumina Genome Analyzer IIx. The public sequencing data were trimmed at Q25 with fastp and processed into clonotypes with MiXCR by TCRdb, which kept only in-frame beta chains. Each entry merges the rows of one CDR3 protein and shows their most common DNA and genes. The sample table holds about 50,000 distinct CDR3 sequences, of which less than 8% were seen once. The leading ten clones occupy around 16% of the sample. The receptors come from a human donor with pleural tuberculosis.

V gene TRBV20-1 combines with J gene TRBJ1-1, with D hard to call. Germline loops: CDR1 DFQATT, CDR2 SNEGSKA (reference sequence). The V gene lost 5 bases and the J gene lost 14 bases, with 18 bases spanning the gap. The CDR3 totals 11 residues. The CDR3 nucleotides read TGCAGTGCTGTGCTGAACACTGGAGCCTTCTTT. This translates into CSAVLNTGAFF.

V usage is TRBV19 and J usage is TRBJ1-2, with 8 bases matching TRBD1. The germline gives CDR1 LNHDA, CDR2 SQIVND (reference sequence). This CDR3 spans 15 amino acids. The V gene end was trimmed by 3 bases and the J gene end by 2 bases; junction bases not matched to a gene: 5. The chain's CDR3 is CASSMAQGANYGYTF. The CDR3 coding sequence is TGTGCCAGTAGTATGGCGCAGGGGGCCAACTATGGCTACACCTTC.

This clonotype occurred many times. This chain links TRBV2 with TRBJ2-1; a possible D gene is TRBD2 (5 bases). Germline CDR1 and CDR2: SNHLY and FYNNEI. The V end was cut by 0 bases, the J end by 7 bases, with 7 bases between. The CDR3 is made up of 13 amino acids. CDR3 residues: CASSEAPGNEQFF. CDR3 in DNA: TGTGCCAGCAGTGAAGCCCCGGGAAATGAGCAGTTCTTC.

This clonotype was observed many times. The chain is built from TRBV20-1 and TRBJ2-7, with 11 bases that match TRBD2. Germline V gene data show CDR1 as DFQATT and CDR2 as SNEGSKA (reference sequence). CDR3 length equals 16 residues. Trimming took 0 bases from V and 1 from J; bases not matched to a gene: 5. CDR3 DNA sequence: TGCAGTGCTAGAGATCCCGGGACTAGCGGTTCCTACGAGCAGTACTTC. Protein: CSARDPGTSGSYEQYF.

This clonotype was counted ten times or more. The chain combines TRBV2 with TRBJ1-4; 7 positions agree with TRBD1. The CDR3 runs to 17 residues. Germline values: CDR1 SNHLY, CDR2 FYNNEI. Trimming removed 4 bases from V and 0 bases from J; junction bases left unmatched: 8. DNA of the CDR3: TGTGCCAGCAGTGGAGGACAGGCTGTTGCAACTAATGAAAAACTGTTTTTT. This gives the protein CASSGGQAVATNEKLFF.

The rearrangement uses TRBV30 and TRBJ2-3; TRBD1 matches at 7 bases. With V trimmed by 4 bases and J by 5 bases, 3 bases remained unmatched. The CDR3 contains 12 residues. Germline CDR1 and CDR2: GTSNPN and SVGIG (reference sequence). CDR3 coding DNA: TGTGCCTGGAACAGGGGTAGAGATACGCAGTATTTT. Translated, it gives CAWNRGRDTQYF.

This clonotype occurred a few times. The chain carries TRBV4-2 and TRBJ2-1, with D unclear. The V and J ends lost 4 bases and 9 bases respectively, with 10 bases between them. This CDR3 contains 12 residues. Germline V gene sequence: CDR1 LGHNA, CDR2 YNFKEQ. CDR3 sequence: CASSLKVGEQFF. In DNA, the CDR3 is TGTGCCAGCAGCCTGAAGGTGGGTGAGCAGTTCTTC.

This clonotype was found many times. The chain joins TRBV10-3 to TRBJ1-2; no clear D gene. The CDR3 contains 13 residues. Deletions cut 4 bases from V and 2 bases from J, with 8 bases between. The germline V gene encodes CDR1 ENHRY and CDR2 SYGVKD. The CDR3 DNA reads TGTGCCATCAGTGGTAGCTTAAACTATGGCTACACCTTC. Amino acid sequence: CAISGSLNYGYTF.

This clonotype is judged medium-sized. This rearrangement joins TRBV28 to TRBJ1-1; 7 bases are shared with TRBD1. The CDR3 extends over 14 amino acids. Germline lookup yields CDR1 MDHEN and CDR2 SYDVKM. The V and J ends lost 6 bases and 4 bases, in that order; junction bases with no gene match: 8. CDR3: CASSERQGVTEAFF. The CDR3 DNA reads TGTGCCAGCAGCGAAAGACAGGGTGTCACTGAAGCTTTCTTT.

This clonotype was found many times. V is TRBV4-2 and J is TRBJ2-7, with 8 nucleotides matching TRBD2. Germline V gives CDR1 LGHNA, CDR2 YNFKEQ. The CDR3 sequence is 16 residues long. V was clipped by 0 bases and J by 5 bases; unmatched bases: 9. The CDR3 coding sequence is TGTGCCAGCAGCCAAGAAGGAGGGACTAGGGGCCACGAGCAGTACTTC. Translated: CASSQEGGTRGHEQYF.

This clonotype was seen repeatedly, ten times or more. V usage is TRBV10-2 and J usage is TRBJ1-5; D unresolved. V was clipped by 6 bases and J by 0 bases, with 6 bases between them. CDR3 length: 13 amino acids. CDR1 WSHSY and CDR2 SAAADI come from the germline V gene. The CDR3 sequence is CASRENSNQPQHF. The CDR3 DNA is TGCGCCAGCAGGGAAAATAGCAATCAGCCCCAGCATTTT.

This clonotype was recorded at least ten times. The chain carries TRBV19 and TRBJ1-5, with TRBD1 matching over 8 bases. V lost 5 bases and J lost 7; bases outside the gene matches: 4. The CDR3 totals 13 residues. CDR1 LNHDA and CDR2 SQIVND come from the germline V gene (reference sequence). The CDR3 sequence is CASSVDREQPQHF. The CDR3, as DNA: TGTGCCAGTAGTGTGGACAGGGAGCAGCCCCAGCATTTT.

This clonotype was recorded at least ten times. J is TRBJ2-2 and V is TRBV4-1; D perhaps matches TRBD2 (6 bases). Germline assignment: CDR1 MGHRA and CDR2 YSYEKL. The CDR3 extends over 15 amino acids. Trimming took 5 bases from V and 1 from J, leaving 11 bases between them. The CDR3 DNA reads TGCGCCAGCAGCATGGCGCGGGGGAACACCGGGGAGCTGTTTTTT. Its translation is CASSMARGNTGELFF.

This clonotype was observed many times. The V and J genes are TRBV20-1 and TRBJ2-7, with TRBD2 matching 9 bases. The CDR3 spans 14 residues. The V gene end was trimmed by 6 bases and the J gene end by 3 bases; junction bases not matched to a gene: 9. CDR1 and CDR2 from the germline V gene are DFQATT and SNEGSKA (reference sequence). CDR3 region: CSARAGGFIYEQYF. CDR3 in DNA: TGCAGTGCCCGAGCGGGAGGATTTATCTACGAGCAGTACTTC.

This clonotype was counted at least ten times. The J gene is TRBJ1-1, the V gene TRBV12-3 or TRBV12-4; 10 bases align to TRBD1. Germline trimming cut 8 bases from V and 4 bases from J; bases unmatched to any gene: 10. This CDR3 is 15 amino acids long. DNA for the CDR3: TGTGCCAGCCCTAGACAGGGGGCGAGGTCCACTGAAGCTTTCTTT. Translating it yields CASPRQGARSTEAFF.